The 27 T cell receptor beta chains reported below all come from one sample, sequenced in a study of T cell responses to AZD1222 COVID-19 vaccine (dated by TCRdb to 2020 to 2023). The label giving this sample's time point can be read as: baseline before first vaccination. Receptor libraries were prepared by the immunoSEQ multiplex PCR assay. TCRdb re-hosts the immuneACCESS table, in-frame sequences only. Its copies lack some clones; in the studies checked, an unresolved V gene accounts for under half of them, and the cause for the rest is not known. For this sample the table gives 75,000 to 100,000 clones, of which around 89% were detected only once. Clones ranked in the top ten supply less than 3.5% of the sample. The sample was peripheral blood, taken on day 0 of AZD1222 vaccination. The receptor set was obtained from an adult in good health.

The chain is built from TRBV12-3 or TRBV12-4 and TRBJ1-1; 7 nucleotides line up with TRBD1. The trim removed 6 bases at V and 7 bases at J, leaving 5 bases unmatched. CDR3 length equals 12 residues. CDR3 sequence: CASSRQGGEAFF. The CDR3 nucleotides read TGTGCCAGCAGCAGACAGGGTGGTGAAGCTTTCTTT.

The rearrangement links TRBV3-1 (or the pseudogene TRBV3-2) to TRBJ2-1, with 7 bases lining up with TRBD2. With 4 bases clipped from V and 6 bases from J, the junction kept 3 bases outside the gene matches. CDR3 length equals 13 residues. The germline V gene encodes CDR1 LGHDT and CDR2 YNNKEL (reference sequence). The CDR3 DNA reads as TGTGCCAGCAGCCTTGGGGGGGTCAATGAGCAGTTCTTC. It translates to CASSLGGVNEQFF.

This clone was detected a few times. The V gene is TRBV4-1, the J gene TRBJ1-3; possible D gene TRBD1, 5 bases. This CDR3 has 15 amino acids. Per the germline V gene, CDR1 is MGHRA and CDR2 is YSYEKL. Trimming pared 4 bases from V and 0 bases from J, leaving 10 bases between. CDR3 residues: CASSPTGHSGNTIYF. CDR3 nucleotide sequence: TGCGCCAGCAGCCCTACAGGACACTCTGGAAACACCATATATTTT.

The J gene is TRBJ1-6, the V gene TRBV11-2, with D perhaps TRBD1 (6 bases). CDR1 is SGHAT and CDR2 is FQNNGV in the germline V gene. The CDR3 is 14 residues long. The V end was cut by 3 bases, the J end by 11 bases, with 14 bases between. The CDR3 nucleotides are TGTGCCAGCAGCTTCTCCGTCGACAGGCCACCCCTCCACTTT. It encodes CASSFSVDRPPLHF.

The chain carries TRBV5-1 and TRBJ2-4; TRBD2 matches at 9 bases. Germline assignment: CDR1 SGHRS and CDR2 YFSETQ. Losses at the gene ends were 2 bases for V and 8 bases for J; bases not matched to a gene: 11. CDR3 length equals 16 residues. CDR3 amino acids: CASSLAGGTPLDIQYF. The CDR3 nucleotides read TGCGCCAGCAGCTTAGCGGGAGGCACCCCCTTAGACATTCAGTACTTC.

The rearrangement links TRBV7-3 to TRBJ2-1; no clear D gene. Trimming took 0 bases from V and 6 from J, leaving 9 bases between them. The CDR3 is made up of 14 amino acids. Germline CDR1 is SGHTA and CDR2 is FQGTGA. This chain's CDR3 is CASSLTGSSNEQFF. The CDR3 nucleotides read TGTGCCAGCAGCTTAACGGGAAGCTCCAATGAGCAGTTCTTC. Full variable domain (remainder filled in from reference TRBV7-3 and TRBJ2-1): GAGVSQTPSNKVTEKGKYVELRCDPISGHTALYWYRQSLGQGPEFLIYFQGTGAADDSGLPNDRFFAVRPEGSVSTLKIQRTERGDSAVYLCASSLTGSSNEQFFGPGTRLTVL.

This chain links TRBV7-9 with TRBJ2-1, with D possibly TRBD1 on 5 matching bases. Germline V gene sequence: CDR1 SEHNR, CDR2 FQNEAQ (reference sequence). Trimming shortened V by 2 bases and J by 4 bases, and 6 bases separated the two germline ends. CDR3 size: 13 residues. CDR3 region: CASSLQGYNEQFF. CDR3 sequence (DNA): TGTGCCAGCAGCTTACAGGGTTACAATGAGCAGTTCTTC.

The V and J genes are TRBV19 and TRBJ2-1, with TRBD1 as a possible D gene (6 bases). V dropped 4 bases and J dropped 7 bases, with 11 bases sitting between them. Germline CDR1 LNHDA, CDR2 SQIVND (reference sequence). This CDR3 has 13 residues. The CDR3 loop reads CASSRQARNEQFF. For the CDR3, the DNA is TGTGCCAGTAGTAGACAGGCCCGGAATGAGCAGTTCTTC.

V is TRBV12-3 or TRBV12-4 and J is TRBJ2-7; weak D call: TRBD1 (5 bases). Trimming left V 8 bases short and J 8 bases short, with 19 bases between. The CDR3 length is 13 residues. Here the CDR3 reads CASSTLDSSKQYF. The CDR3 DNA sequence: TGTGCCAGCTCCACCCTTGACAGTTCCAAGCAGTACTTC.

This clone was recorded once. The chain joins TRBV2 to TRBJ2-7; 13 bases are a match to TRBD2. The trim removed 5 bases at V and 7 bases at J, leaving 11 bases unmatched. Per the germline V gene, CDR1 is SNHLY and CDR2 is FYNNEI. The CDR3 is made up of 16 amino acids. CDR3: CASSPRTSGRSREQYF. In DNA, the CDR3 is TGTGCCAGCAGTCCCCGGACTAGCGGGAGATCGCGGGAGCAGTACTTC.

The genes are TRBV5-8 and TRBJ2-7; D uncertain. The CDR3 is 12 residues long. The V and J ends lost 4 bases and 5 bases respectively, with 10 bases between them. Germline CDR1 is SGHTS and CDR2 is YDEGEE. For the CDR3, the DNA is TGTGCCAGCAGCAACTTGGTCCACGAGCAGTACTTC. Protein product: CASSNLVHEQYF.

CDR3 residues: CASRIRSGADYGYTF. The CDR3 region has the DNA TGTGCCAGCAGGATCAGGTCAGGGGCTGACTATGGCTACACCTTC. The chain uses TRBV2 and TRBJ1-2; possible D gene TRBD1, 6 bases. The CDR3 covers 15 residues. Trimming shortened V by 6 bases and J by 3 bases, and 17 bases separated the two germline ends. CDR1 is SNHLY and CDR2 is FYNNEI in the germline V gene.

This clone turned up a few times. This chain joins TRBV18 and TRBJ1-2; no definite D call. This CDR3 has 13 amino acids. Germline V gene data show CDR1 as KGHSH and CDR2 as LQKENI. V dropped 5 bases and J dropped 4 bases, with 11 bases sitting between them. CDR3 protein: CASSLDPSYGYTF. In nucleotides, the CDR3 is TGTGCCAGCTCATTGGACCCTAGCTATGGCTACACCTTC.

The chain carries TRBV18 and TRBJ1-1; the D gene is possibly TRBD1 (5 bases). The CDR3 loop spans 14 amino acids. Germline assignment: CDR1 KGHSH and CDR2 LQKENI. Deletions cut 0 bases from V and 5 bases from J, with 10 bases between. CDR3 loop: CASSPPQGRTEAFF. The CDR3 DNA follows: TGTGCCAGCTCACCACCGCAGGGACGGACTGAAGCTTTCTTT.

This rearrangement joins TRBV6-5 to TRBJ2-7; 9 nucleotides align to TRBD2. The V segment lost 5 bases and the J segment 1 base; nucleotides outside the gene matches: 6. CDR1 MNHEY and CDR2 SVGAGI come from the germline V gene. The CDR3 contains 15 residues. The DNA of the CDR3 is TGTGCCAGCAGTCAGACTAGCGGCCAATCCTACGAGCAGTACTTC. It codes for CASSQTSGQSYEQYF.

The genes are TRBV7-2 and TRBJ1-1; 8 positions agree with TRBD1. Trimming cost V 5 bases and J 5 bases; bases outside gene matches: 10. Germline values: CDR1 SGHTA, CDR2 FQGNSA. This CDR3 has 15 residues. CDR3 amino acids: CASSPQGRGQTEAFF. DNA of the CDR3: TGTGCCAGCAGCCCCCAAGGCAGGGGGCAAACTGAAGCTTTCTTT.

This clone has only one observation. The CDR3 coding sequence is TGTGCCAGCAGCTCTCCGACCGGGACAGGGAATTTCGAGCAGTACTTC. This encodes CASSSPTGTGNFEQYF. The V and J genes are TRBV28 and TRBJ2-7; 9 bases align to TRBD1. Germline V gives CDR1 MDHEN, CDR2 SYDVKM. This CDR3 has 16 residues. Germline trimming cut 6 bases from V and 6 bases from J; bases unmatched to any gene: 15. The full variable domain, with the rest looked up from reference TRBV28 and TRBJ2-7, is DVKVTQSSRYLVKRTGEKVFLECVQDMDHENMFWYRQDPGLGLRLIYFSYDVKMKEKGDIPEGYSVSREKKERFSLILESASTNQTSMYLCASSSPTGTGNFEQYFGPGTRLTVT.

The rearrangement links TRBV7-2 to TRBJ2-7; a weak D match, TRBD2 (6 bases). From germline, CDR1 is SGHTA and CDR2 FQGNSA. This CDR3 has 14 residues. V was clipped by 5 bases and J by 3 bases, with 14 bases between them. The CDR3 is CASSPGVSGYEQYF. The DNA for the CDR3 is TGTGCCAGCAGCCCGGGAGTTAGTGGCTACGAGCAGTACTTC.

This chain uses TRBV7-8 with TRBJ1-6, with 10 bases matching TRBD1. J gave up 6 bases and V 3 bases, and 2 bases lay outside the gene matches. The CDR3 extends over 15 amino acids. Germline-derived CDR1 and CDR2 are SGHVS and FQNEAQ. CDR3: CASSFWDRGNSPLHF. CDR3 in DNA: TGTGCCAGCAGCTTCTGGGACAGGGGTAATTCACCCCTCCACTTT.

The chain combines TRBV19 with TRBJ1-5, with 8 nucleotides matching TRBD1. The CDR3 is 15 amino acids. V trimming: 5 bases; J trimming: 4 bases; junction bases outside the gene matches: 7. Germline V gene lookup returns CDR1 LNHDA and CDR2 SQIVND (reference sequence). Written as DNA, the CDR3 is TGTGCCAGTAGTCTTCCGGGACAGGAGAATCAGCCCCAGCATTTT. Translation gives CASSLPGQENQPQHF. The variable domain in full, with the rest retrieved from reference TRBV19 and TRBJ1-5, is DGGITQSPKYLFRKEGQNVTLSCEQNLNHDAMYWYRQDPGQGLRLIYYSQIVNDFQKGDIAEGYSVSREKKESFPLTVTSAQKNPTAFYLCASSLPGQENQPQHFGDGTRLSIL.

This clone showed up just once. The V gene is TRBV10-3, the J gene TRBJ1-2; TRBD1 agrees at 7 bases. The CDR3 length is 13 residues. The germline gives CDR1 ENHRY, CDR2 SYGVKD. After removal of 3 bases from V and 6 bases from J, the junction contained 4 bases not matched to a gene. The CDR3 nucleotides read TGTGCCATCAGTGACACCGGGACAGATGGCTACACCTTC. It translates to CAISDTGTDGYTF.

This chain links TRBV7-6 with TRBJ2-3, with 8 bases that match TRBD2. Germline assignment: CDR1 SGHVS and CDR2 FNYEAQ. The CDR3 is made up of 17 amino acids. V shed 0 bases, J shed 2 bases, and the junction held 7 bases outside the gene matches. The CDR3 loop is CASSLATGGPYTDTQYF. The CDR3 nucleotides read TGTGCCAGCAGCTTAGCAACGGGAGGGCCTTACACAGATACGCAGTATTTT.

CDR3 sequence (DNA): TGTGCCAGCAGTTTAGGTGGTGGTTTCAATGAGCAGTTCTTC. Its translation is CASSLGGGFNEQFF. V gene TRBV28 combines with J gene TRBJ2-1, with D unclear. Trimming shortened V by 2 bases and J by 6 bases, and 11 bases separated the two germline ends. Germline V gene data show CDR1 as MDHEN and CDR2 as SYDVKM. The CDR3 runs 14 residues.

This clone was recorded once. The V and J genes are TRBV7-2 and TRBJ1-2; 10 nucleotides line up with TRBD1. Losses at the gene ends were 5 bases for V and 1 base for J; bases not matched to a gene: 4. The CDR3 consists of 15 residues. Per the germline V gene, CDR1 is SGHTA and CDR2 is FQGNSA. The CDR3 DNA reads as TGTGCCAGCAGCCTCTGGACAGGGGGTAACTATGGCTACACCTTC. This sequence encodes CASSLWTGGNYGYTF.

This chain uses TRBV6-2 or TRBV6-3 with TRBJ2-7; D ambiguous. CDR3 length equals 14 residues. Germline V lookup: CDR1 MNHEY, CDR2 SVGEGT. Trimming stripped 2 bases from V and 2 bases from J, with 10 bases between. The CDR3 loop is CASSYGTETYEQYF. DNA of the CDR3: TGTGCCAGCAGTTACGGAACGGAGACCTACGAGCAGTACTTC.

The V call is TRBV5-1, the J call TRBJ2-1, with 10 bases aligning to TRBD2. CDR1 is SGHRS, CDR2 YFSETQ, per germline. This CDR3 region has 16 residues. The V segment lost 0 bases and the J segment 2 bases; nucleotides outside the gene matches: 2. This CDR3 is CASSLAGLATYNEQFF. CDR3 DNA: TGCGCCAGCAGCTTGGCGGGACTAGCGACCTACAATGAGCAGTTCTTC.

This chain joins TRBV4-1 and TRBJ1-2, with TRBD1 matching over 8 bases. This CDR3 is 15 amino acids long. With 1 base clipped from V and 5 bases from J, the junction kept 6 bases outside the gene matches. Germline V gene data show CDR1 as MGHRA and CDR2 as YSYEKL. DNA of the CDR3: TGCGCCAGCAGCCAAGGTGGGACAGGAGCTTATGGCTACACCTTC. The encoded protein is CASSQGGTGAYGYTF.